Listed below are T cell receptor beta chains from one sample, sequenced in a study of cytomegalovirus exposure and HLA in healthy donors. Assay: immunoSEQ multiplex PCR; the TCRdb copy retains only in-frame clones and omits some. Of 90,000 to 150,000 clones listed, 15% are singletons. Sequencing input: PBMCs. The receptors derive from a woman younger than 35 in good health and CMV-seronegative. Each CDR3 is given with its conserved first and last residue. The D gene is left open where the match is weak. For some rows the clone size is stated as once, few or many, or as a class when expanded; others skip it.

V gene: TRBV28
clone size: few
D gene: -
J gene: TRBJ2-7
CDR3 DNA: TGTGCCAGCAGTATCAGGGGTTGGTACGAGCAGTACTTC
CDR3 protein: CASSIRGWYEQYF

V gene: TRBV28
clone size: -
D gene: TRBD2
J gene: TRBJ2-5
CDR3 DNA: TGTGCCAGCAGTCCGACTAGCGGGAGGGCCGAAGAGACCCAGTACTTC
CDR3 protein: CASSPTSGRAEETQYF

V gene: TRBV27
clone size: few
D gene: TRBD2
J gene: TRBJ2-1
CDR3 DNA: TGTGCCAGCAGTCCCCTAGCAAGCGGGGCCTTATACAATGAGCAGTTCTTC
CDR3 protein: CASSPLASGALYNEQFF

V gene: TRBV7-3
clone size: few
D gene: TRBD1
J gene: TRBJ1-1
CDR3 DNA: TGTGCCAGCAGTACAACAGGGGGTAGTTCTGAAGCTTTCTTT
CDR3 protein: CASSTTGGSSEAFF

V gene: TRBV4-2
clone size: -
D gene: -
J gene: TRBJ1-1
CDR3 DNA: TGTGCCAGCAGCCTCTGGGGTCTCGCCGGGGCTGAAGCTTTCTTT
CDR3 protein: CASSLWGLAGAEAFF

V gene: TRBV2
clone size: -
D gene: -
J gene: TRBJ2-7
CDR3 DNA: TGTGCCAGCCAACCCGGGATTTCCTACGAGCAGTACTTC
CDR3 protein: CASQPGISYEQYF

V gene: TRBV29-1
clone size: few
D gene: TRBD1
J gene: TRBJ1-1
CDR3 DNA: TGCAGCGTTGACCTGAGGGGGCCGGGGTTAGCTTTCTTT
CDR3 protein: CSVDLRGPGLAFF

V gene: TRBV19
clone size: -
D gene: -
J gene: TRBJ1-6
CDR3 DNA: TGTGCCAGTAGTATACGAGAGGTTAATTCACCCCTCAACTTT
CDR3 protein: CASSIREVNSPLNF

V gene: TRBV7-2
clone size: -
D gene: -
J gene: TRBJ2-2
CDR3 DNA: TGTGCCAGCAGCTTAGCTCCGGGGGGCATCGACACCGGGGAGCTGTTTTTT
CDR3 protein: CASSLAPGGIDTGELFF

V gene: TRBV29-1
clone size: -
D gene: -
J gene: TRBJ1-2
CDR3 DNA: TGCAGCGGCTTCGACACCTATGGCTACACCTTC
CDR3 protein: CSGFDTYGYTF

V gene: TRBV2
clone size: -
D gene: TRBD2
J gene: TRBJ2-3
CDR3 DNA: TGTGCCAGCAGGGCGACTAGCGGGGGCCCAAATTTT
CDR3 protein: CASRATSGGPNF

V gene: TRBV18
clone size: -
D gene: -
J gene: TRBJ1-5
CDR3 DNA: TGTGCCAGCTCACTACAGGGTCCCATGCAGCCCCAGCATTTT
CDR3 protein: CASSLQGPMQPQHF

V gene: TRBV29-1
clone size: -
D gene: -
J gene: TRBJ2-1
CDR3 DNA: TGCAGCGTTGTGGCACCAGAAACCCGCTACAATGAGCAGTTCTTC
CDR3 protein: CSVVAPETRYNEQFF

V gene: TRBV7-2
clone size: -
D gene: TRBD1
J gene: TRBJ2-2
CDR3 DNA: TGTGCCAGCAGCTTAGGACCGTGGGACAGAGTCACCGGGGAGCTGTTTTTT
CDR3 protein: CASSLGPWDRVTGELFF

V gene: TRBV9
clone size: few
D gene: TRBD1
J gene: TRBJ1-2
CDR3 DNA: TGTGCCAGCAGCGAGGGACAGGAGAAAGGCTACACCTTC
CDR3 protein: CASSEGQEKGYTF

V gene: TRBV4-3
clone size: -
D gene: -
J gene: TRBJ1-1
CDR3 DNA: TGCGCCAGCAGCCAAGACCTGGGCGCTGAAGCTTTCTTT
CDR3 protein: CASSQDLGAEAFF

V gene: TRBV6-4
clone size: few
D gene: -
J gene: TRBJ2-3
CDR3 DNA: TGTGCCAGCAGTCACGACCAGGGGGATACGCAGTATTTT
CDR3 protein: CASSHDQGDTQYF

V gene: TRBV5-1
clone size: few
D gene: -
J gene: TRBJ2-7
CDR3 DNA: TGCGCCAGCAGCTTAGAGACTAACAAGGGCGAGCAGTACTTC
CDR3 protein: CASSLETNKGEQYF

V gene: TRBV7-2
clone size: -
D gene: -
J gene: TRBJ2-7
CDR3 DNA: TGTGCCAGCAGCAGCCATCCTCCCCTCTACGAGCAGTACTTC
CDR3 protein: CASSSHPPLYEQYF

V gene: TRBV28
clone size: -
D gene: -
J gene: TRBJ2-7
CDR3 DNA: TGTGCCAGCCGGCAGGGTCAGTACGAGCAGTACTTC
CDR3 protein: CASRQGQYEQYF

V gene: TRBV28
clone size: -
D gene: TRBD1
J gene: TRBJ2-1
CDR3 DNA: TGTGCCAGCAGTTTAATAGGACAGGGTAAAAATGAGCAGTTCTTC
CDR3 protein: CASSLIGQGKNEQFF

V gene: TRBV11-3
clone size: -
D gene: -
J gene: TRBJ2-7
CDR3 DNA: TGTGCCAGCAGCTTAGGGGAGACCCCGGATTTCGACGAGCAGTACTTC
CDR3 protein: CASSLGETPDFDEQYF

V gene: TRBV6-6
clone size: -
D gene: TRBD1
J gene: TRBJ1-5
CDR3 DNA: TGTGCCAGCAGTCGGGACAGGGGGTCTGATCAGCCCCAGCATTTT
CDR3 protein: CASSRDRGSDQPQHF

V gene: TRBV6-6
clone size: -
D gene: -
J gene: TRBJ2-5
CDR3 DNA: TGTGCCACCCGGGACTCGCAAGAGACCCAGTACTTC
CDR3 protein: CATRDSQETQYF

V gene: TRBV30
clone size: many
D gene: -
J gene: TRBJ1-1
CDR3 DNA: TGTGCCTGGAGTGTACTCACTGAAGCTTTCTTT
CDR3 protein: CAWSVLTEAFF

V gene: TRBV6-1
clone size: -
D gene: -
J gene: TRBJ2-7
CDR3 DNA: TGTGCCAGCAGTCGCAGCGGGATAGGGGGCTACGAGCAGTACTTC
CDR3 protein: CASSRSGIGGYEQYF

V gene: TRBV4-1
clone size: -
D gene: -
J gene: TRBJ1-4
CDR3 DNA: TGCGCCAGCAGCCAAGATAGCGGGCGAAGACTGTTTTTT
CDR3 protein: CASSQDSGRRLFF

V gene: TRBV5-6
clone size: -
D gene: TRBD2
J gene: TRBJ2-1
CDR3 DNA: TGTGCCAGCAGCTTGTTAGCGGGCTCCTTCAATGAGCAGTTCTTC
CDR3 protein: CASSLLAGSFNEQFF

V gene: TRBV6-6
clone size: few
D gene: -
J gene: TRBJ1-1
CDR3 DNA: TGTGCCAGCAGTTACTACCCAGGGAACACTGAAGCTTTCTTT
CDR3 protein: CASSYYPGNTEAFF

V gene: TRBV18
clone size: -
D gene: TRBD2
J gene: TRBJ2-5
CDR3 DNA: TGTGCCAGCTCACCCCTCGGGGGGGAAGAGACCCAGTACTTC
CDR3 protein: CASSPLGGEETQYF

V gene: TRBV5-1
clone size: -
D gene: TRBD2
J gene: TRBJ2-5
CDR3 DNA: TGCGCCAGCAGCTTGGCTCTAGGGACTAGCGGGGCGGAGACCCAGTACTTC
CDR3 protein: CASSLALGTSGAETQYF

V gene: TRBV5-6
clone size: few
D gene: -
J gene: TRBJ1-1
CDR3 DNA: TGTGCCAGCAGCTTCCAGGGCACAAACACTGAAGCTTTCTTT
CDR3 protein: CASSFQGTNTEAFF

V gene: TRBV5-1
clone size: few
D gene: -
J gene: TRBJ1-5
CDR3 DNA: TGCGCCAGCAGCTTGGTTCCGGGTGGCAATCAGCCCCAGCATTTT
CDR3 protein: CASSLVPGGNQPQHF

V gene: TRBV30
clone size: few
D gene: -
J gene: TRBJ1-6
CDR3 DNA: TGTGCCTGGAGTGTCGGCAGGGCGGATACTCCCCTCCACTTT
CDR3 protein: CAWSVGRADTPLHF

V gene: TRBV6-5
clone size: -
D gene: TRBD1
J gene: TRBJ2-3
CDR3 DNA: TGTGCCAGCAGTGACAGGGGCACAGATACGCAGTATTTT
CDR3 protein: CASSDRGTDTQYF

V gene: TRBV9
clone size: -
D gene: TRBD1
J gene: TRBJ1-1
CDR3 DNA: TGTGCCAGCAGCTCACCGACAGGGGTGAACACTGAAGCTTTCTTT
CDR3 protein: CASSSPTGVNTEAFF

V gene: TRBV10-3
clone size: few
D gene: TRBD1
J gene: TRBJ2-7
CDR3 DNA: TGTGCCATCAGTGAAGCCGGGACAGGGTTCCACGAGCAGTACTTC
CDR3 protein: CAISEAGTGFHEQYF

V gene: TRBV29-1
clone size: -
D gene: -
J gene: TRBJ2-3
CDR3 DNA: TGCAGCGTCCAAATTGGGGCAGAACTATACACAGATACGCAGTATTTT
CDR3 protein: CSVQIGAELYTDTQYF

V gene: TRBV6-5
clone size: -
D gene: -
J gene: TRBJ1-2
CDR3 DNA: TGTGCCAGCAGTTACGCGGGACGGAGCTATGGCTACACCTTC
CDR3 protein: CASSYAGRSYGYTF

V gene: TRBV10-1
clone size: -
D gene: -
J gene: TRBJ2-3
CDR3 DNA: TGCGCCAGCAGCCCCGCGGCTCTAGCTTCTACGCAGTATTTT
CDR3 protein: CASSPAALASTQYF

V gene: TRBV30
clone size: few
D gene: -
J gene: TRBJ1-4
CDR3 DNA: TGTGCCTGGAGGTATAATGAAAAACTGTTTTTT
CDR3 protein: CAWRYNEKLFF

V gene: TRBV4-3
clone size: -
D gene: TRBD1
J gene: TRBJ1-4
CDR3 DNA: TGCGCCAGCAGCCAGTCAATAGGGGGACAGGGCCCCGAAAAACTGTTTTTT
CDR3 protein: CASSQSIGGQGPEKLFF

V gene: TRBV5-4
clone size: few
D gene: TRBD1
J gene: TRBJ2-7
CDR3 DNA: TGTGCCAGCAGCTTGGGACAGGGGAGCTACGAGCAGTACTTC
CDR3 protein: CASSLGQGSYEQYF

V gene: TRBV11-3
clone size: few
D gene: -
J gene: TRBJ1-1
CDR3 DNA: TGTGCCAGCAGCTTACTAGGGAACACTGAAGCTTTCTTT
CDR3 protein: CASSLLGNTEAFF

V gene: TRBV5-6
clone size: few
D gene: TRBD1
J gene: TRBJ2-5
CDR3 DNA: TGTGCCAGCAGCTCCCCCATCGGGACAGGGTCGGTCGGAGAGACCCAGTACTTC
CDR3 protein: CASSSPIGTGSVGETQYF

V gene: TRBV30
clone size: -
D gene: -
J gene: TRBJ1-3
CDR3 DNA: TGTGCCTGGAGTGACCACGGCTCTGGAAACACCATATATTTT
CDR3 protein: CAWSDHGSGNTIYF

V gene: TRBV2
clone size: -
D gene: TRBD1
J gene: TRBJ1-4
CDR3 DNA: TGTGCCAGCAGCCTGAACAGGGGAGCTAATGAAAAACTGTTTTTT
CDR3 protein: CASSLNRGANEKLFF

V gene: TRBV6-1
clone size: -
D gene: -
J gene: TRBJ1-6
CDR3 DNA: TGTGCCAGCAGTCCTCACTCAGGAATTGAGTCACCCCTCCACTTT
CDR3 protein: CASSPHSGIESPLHF

V gene: TRBV5-1
clone size: -
D gene: -
J gene: TRBJ1-5
CDR3 DNA: TGCGCCAGCAGCTTGGCCACGGGTAATCAGCCCCAGCATTTT
CDR3 protein: CASSLATGNQPQHF

V gene: TRBV9
clone size: -
D gene: -
J gene: TRBJ1-3
CDR3 DNA: TGTGCCAGCAGCGTTCGCGGGGAAACTGGAAACACCATATATTTT
CDR3 protein: CASSVRGETGNTIYF